The clone carrying this T cell receptor (beta chain) showed up just a few times. Its specificity is not known. TCRdb used MiXCR to reprocess the RT-PCR reads, holding one entry per CDR3 protein. The sample has about 520,000 distinct CDR3 sequences, 25% seen once. This record comes from a study of response to subunit inactivated influenza vaccine. Study-level points and caveats: Seasonal influenza vaccination, on each occasion, was suggested by the authors to recruit few new T cells.

Germline values: CDR1 SGHVS, CDR2 FNYEAQ. The CDR3 sequence is 17 residues long. Trimming removed 3 bases from V and 1 base from J; junction bases left unmatched: 6. The chain combines TRBV7-6 with TRBJ2-1; 10 bases align to TRBD2. The material sequenced was CD4+ T cells sorted from PBMCs, taken 4 to 6 days after vaccination. This TCR was sampled from a man over 45 who received an inactivated influenza vaccine. The CDR3 spells CASSFGSGGSSYNEQFF. The CDR3 DNA is TGTGCCAGCAGCTTTGGTAGCGGGGGGTCTTCCTACAATGAGCAGTTCTTC. Full variable domain (outside the CDR3, taken from reference TRBV7-6 and TRBJ2-1): GAGVSQSPRYKVTKRGQDVALRCDPISGHVSLYWYRQALGQGPEFLTYFNYEAQQDKSGLPNDRFSAERPEGSISTLTIQRTEQRDSAMYRCASSFGSGGSSYNEQFFGPGTRLTVL.